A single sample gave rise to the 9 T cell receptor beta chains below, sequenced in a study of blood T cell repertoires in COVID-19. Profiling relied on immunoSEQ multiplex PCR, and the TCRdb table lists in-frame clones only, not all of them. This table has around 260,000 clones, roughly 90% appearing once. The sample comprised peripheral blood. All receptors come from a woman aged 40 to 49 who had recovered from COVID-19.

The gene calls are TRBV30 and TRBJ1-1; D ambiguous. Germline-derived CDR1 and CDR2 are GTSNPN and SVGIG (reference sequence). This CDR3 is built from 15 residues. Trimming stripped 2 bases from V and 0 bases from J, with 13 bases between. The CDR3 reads CAWSIMGSLNTEAFF. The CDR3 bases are TGTGCCTGGAGTATCATGGGCAGCTTGAACACTGAAGCTTTCTTT.

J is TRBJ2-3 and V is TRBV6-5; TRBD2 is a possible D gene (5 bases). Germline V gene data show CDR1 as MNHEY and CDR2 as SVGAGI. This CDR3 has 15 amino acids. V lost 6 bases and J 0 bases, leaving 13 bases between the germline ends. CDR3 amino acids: CASSPGAVSTDTQYF. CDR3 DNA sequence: TGTGCCAGCAGCCCAGGAGCGGTGAGCACAGATACGCAGTATTTT.

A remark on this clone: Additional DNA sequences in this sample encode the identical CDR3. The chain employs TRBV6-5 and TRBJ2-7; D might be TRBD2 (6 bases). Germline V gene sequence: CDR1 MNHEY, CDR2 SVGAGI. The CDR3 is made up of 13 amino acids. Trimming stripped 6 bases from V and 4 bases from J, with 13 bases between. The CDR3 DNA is TGTGCCAGCAGCCCCGGAGGGCCGTACGAGCAGTACTTC. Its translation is CASSPGGPYEQYF.

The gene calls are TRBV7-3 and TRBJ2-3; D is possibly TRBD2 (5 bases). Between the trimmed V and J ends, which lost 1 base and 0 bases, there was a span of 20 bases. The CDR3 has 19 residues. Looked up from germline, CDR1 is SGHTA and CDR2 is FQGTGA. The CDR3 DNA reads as TGTGCCAGCAGCTTAAGAGGCGTGGGCGGGCTGACTAGCACAGATACGCAGTATTTT. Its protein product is CASSLRGVGGLTSTDTQYF.

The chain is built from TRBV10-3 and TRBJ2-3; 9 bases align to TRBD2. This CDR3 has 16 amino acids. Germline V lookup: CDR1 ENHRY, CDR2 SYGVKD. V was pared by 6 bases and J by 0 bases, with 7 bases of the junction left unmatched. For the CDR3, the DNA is TGTGCCATCAGCGAGCGGGAGGCAGGTAGCACAGATACGCAGTATTTT. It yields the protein CAISEREAGSTDTQYF.

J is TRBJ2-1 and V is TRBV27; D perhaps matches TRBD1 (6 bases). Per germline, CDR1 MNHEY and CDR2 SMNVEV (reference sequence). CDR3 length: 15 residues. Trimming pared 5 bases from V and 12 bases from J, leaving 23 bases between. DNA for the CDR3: TGTGCCAGCAGTACCGGGACACTGGCACAAGGTCGGCAGTTCTTC. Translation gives CASSTGTLAQGRQFF.

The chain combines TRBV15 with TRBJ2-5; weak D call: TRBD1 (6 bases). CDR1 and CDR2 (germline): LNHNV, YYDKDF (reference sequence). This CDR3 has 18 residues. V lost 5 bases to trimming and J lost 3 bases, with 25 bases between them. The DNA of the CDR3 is TGTGCCACCAGCTTAAGGGGGACCATAGGTGGGGTCAAAGAGACCCAGTACTTC. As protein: CATSLRGTIGGVKETQYF. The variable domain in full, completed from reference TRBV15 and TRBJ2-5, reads DAMVIQNPRYQVTQFGKPVTLSCSQTLNHNVMYWYQQKSSQAPKLLFHYYDKDFNNEADTPDNFQSRRPNTSFCFLDIRSPGLGDTAMYLCATSLRGTIGGVKETQYFGPGTRLLVL.

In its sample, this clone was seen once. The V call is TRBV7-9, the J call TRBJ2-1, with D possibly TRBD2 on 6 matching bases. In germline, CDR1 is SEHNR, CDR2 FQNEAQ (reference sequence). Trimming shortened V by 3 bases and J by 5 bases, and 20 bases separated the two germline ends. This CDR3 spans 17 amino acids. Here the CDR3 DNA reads TGTGCCAGCAGCTTTGTCCCTCGCTTTAGCGGAAACAATGAGCAGTTCTTC. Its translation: CASSFVPRFSGNNEQFF.

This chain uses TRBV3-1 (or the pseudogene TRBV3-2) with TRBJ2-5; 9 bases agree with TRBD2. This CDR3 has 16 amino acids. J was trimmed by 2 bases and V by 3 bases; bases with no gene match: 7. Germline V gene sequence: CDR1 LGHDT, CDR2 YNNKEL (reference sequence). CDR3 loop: CASSHPWLAGQETQYF. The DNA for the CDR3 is TGTGCCAGCAGCCACCCCTGGCTAGCGGGGCAAGAGACCCAGTACTTC.